This TCR beta chain was sequenced for a study of blood T cell repertoires in COVID-19 (dated by TCRdb to 2018 to 2020). General notes on the study: Samples from collaborators originated in the United States, Italy and Spain and spanned both the acute and convalescent phases of COVID-19. The dataset comprised deeply sampled blood TCRbeta repertoires from subjects exposed to, actively infected with, or recovered from COVID-19. Sample metadata almost always included a de-identified subject ID, COVID-19 status, age in years and sex. Where available, HLA class I and class II types were obtained from metadata supplied by the sample provider rather than from assay-based typing. The prospective study material was composed of cDNA or gDNA derived from T cells, B-cell-depleted T cells, or PBMCs. The repertoires were made available in a free public database intended to serve as a resource for research on the immune response to SARS-CoV-2. The samples were drawn from the first 160 participants of the ongoing ImmuneRACE study and from more than 1,000 subjects provided by 6 global collaborators. What the work shows at the level of the full study, not this receptor alone: Clinical and demographic metadata were provided uncurated, with the amount varying by source and participant.

Trimming takes 3 bases off V and 1 base off J; junction bases not matched to a gene: 13. The CDR3 runs 18 amino acids, cysteine and phenylalanine included. CDR3 DNA is the only sequence kept; it has 54 bases, read in frame from the first base. As encoded in the germline V gene (reference sequence), CDR1 is LNHDA while CDR2 is SQIVND. Participants in the prospective study were aged about 18 to 90 years, lived in 24 United States geographic areas, and enrolled through a virtual design. To assign participants to cohorts, the prospective study relied on clinical history that participants themselves reported in a screening survey and a study questionnaire. ImmuneRACE Cohort 3 recovered participants were defined by two consecutive negative NP/OP PCR tests, healthcare professional clearance, or symptom resolution. In the prospective study, mobile phlebotomists collected whole blood, serum and a nasopharyngeal or oropharyngeal swab from each participant. Additional blood draws and questionnaires over an approximately 2-month period could optionally be provided by prospective study participants. Blood samples from the prospective study were shipped frozen or at room temperature prior to DNA extraction.

TCRbeta CDR3 regions were amplified from genomic DNA by means of the immunoSEQ Assay, a bias-controlled multiplex PCR. The original pipeline was this. The number of nucleated cells in each sample was estimated by amplification of reference gene primers within the assay. Sequence reads were collapsed and filtered to measure the absolute abundance of every unique TCRbeta CDR3 rearrangement. For each sample, productive Simpson clonality was calculated as the square root of Simpson's diversity index over productive rearrangements. The immuneACCESS repertoire file appears here via TCRdb, limited to in-frame rearrangements. These files lack a portion of the clones; in checked studies, under half of the deficit traces to unresolved V genes, and the cause of the others is not known. Clonal size and the V and J genes are those of that table, whereas D and trimming came from the DNA. This sample has 430,000 or so clones in its table, and around nine tenths of those were observed once. 1.5% to 2% of the sample lies in the top ten.

Comment on this clone: Its specific antigen is unknown. No much larger clone exists at a distance of one base, and base qualities are not known.

The chain employs TRBV19 and TRBJ1-2; a stretch of 8 junction bases matches TRBD1. The sequence came from a woman between 35 and 50 years old who had recovered from COVID-19. Material for sequencing was PBMCs or T cells enriched from blood (not recorded which). In nucleotide form, the sequence is TGTGCCAGTAGTATCCAAGCGACAGGGGTGAAACGTAACTATGGCTACACCTTC. It is translated as CASSIQATGVKRNYGYTF.